This is a list of T cell receptor beta chains from one sample in a study of cytotoxic CD8 clonotypes in ibrutinib-treated CLL. The data were produced by immunoSEQ multiplex PCR, yet TCRdb's version contains in-frame clones alone and is incomplete. Of 14,000 or so clones in the sample, 52% were seen once. This sample comprised PBMCs, obtained at an approximately 26-month disease-progression time point, from a patient treated with ibrutinib. These receptors were taken from a human donor with chronic lymphocytic leukemia. CDR3s include the opening cysteine and the closing phenylalanine or tryptophan. Expanded clones get a size class; other rows say once, few or many, or leave the size out.

CDR3aa: CASSSPGEQFF
v_gene: TRBV5-4
abundance: -
j_gene: TRBJ2-1

CDR3aa: CASSAYEQYF
v_gene: TRBV2
abundance: -
j_gene: TRBJ2-7

CDR3aa: CASSERTGGDYGYTF
v_gene: TRBV10-2
abundance: -
j_gene: TRBJ1-2

CDR3aa: CASSSTGRGTEAFF
v_gene: TRBV7-9
abundance: few
j_gene: TRBJ1-1

CDR3aa: CSVVLPHLGGGYGYTF
v_gene: TRBV29-1
abundance: few
j_gene: TRBJ1-2

CDR3aa: CASSHRLPGQNTEAFF
v_gene: TRBV4-1
abundance: -
j_gene: TRBJ1-1

CDR3aa: CASSVGGGSGEKLFF
v_gene: TRBV9
abundance: few
j_gene: TRBJ1-4

CDR3aa: CASLKGIVGTGELFF
v_gene: TRBV27
abundance: -
j_gene: TRBJ2-2

CDR3aa: CATRQGAGYGYTF
v_gene: TRBV10-2
abundance: -
j_gene: TRBJ1-2

CDR3aa: CASSYTGGLYGYTF
v_gene: TRBV27
abundance: -
j_gene: TRBJ1-2

CDR3aa: CASSLGERGDKETQYF
v_gene: TRBV5-4
abundance: -
j_gene: TRBJ2-5

CDR3aa: CASSEGTGAYEQYF
v_gene: TRBV2
abundance: -
j_gene: TRBJ2-7

CDR3aa: CASSLWTGGVNSPLHF
v_gene: TRBV5-6
abundance: -
j_gene: TRBJ1-6

CDR3aa: CASSSPQGEQYF
v_gene: TRBV7-7
abundance: -
j_gene: TRBJ2-7

CDR3aa: CSVGDGNYEQYF
v_gene: TRBV29-1
abundance: -
j_gene: TRBJ2-7

CDR3aa: CASSLSPSPLYGYTF
v_gene: TRBV10-2
abundance: few
j_gene: TRBJ1-2

CDR3aa: CASSFQGADYGYTF
v_gene: TRBV19
abundance: few
j_gene: TRBJ1-2

CDR3aa: CASSVAGGLQYF
v_gene: TRBV2
abundance: few
j_gene: TRBJ2-3

CDR3aa: CASSLFQNSPLHF
v_gene: TRBV27
abundance: -
j_gene: TRBJ1-6

CDR3aa: CASSVATGTEAFF
v_gene: TRBV9
abundance: few
j_gene: TRBJ1-1

CDR3aa: CASTRQPDNTGELFF
v_gene: TRBV9
abundance: -
j_gene: TRBJ2-2

CDR3aa: CASSMEGLETQYF
v_gene: TRBV19
abundance: -
j_gene: TRBJ2-5

CDR3aa: CASSFRRAEQFF
v_gene: TRBV5-1
abundance: medium-sized
j_gene: TRBJ2-1

CDR3aa: CAISGGQVTYEQYF
v_gene: TRBV10-3
abundance: few
j_gene: TRBJ2-7

CDR3aa: CASSDQGADTQYF
v_gene: TRBV10-1
abundance: -
j_gene: TRBJ2-3

CDR3aa: CASSLAGQGEYEQYF
v_gene: TRBV5-6
abundance: few
j_gene: TRBJ2-7

CDR3aa: CASSLGPVDIQYF
v_gene: TRBV11-3
abundance: -
j_gene: TRBJ2-4

CDR3aa: CASSLDSMSLQLSYNEQFF
v_gene: TRBV5-1
abundance: -
j_gene: TRBJ2-1

CDR3aa: CASSLGRNNQPQHF
v_gene: TRBV27
abundance: few
j_gene: TRBJ1-5

CDR3aa: CASSLAILGRDSREKLFF
v_gene: TRBV7-9
abundance: -
j_gene: TRBJ1-4

CDR3aa: CATSRLPESNYGYTF
v_gene: TRBV15
abundance: few
j_gene: TRBJ1-2

CDR3aa: CASSPPPGTYGYTF
v_gene: TRBV18
abundance: hyperexpanded
j_gene: TRBJ1-2

CDR3aa: CASSPLAASSYNEQFF
v_gene: TRBV5-1
abundance: -
j_gene: TRBJ2-1

CDR3aa: CASSSSNSPLHF
v_gene: TRBV9
abundance: -
j_gene: TRBJ1-6

CDR3aa: CAISDGYNEQFF
v_gene: TRBV10-3
abundance: -
j_gene: TRBJ2-1

CDR3aa: CASSLVLSASGYTF
v_gene: TRBV11-2
abundance: -
j_gene: TRBJ1-2

CDR3aa: CASSEGQGWDGYTF
v_gene: TRBV2
abundance: -
j_gene: TRBJ1-2

CDR3aa: CSVPRSGTANTEAFF
v_gene: TRBV29-1
abundance: -
j_gene: TRBJ1-1

CDR3aa: CASSYGTGGDYGYTF
v_gene: TRBV4-1
abundance: -
j_gene: TRBJ1-2

CDR3aa: CASSPRDNYNSPLHF
v_gene: TRBV5-6
abundance: -
j_gene: TRBJ1-6

CDR3aa: CASMPLSGNEKLFF
v_gene: TRBV27
abundance: -
j_gene: TRBJ1-4

CDR3aa: CSAPMNTEAFF
v_gene: TRBV20-1
abundance: -
j_gene: TRBJ1-1

CDR3aa: CASSLRRGGSQETQYF
v_gene: TRBV5-4
abundance: -
j_gene: TRBJ2-5

CDR3aa: CASSLGEGLARNEQFF
v_gene: TRBV11-2
abundance: -
j_gene: TRBJ2-1

CDR3aa: CATSRGTGSQPQHF
v_gene: TRBV15
abundance: few
j_gene: TRBJ1-5

CDR3aa: CASSFLLGAYGYTF
v_gene: TRBV11-2
abundance: -
j_gene: TRBJ1-2

CDR3aa: CASHGEEAEAFF
v_gene: TRBV5-6
abundance: -
j_gene: TRBJ1-1

CDR3aa: CASSPGTSGFADTQYF
v_gene: TRBV5-8
abundance: -
j_gene: TRBJ2-3

CDR3aa: CASSPLGDPYGYTF
v_gene: TRBV7-9
abundance: -
j_gene: TRBJ1-2

CDR3aa: CASSESTSPNTDTQYF
v_gene: TRBV10-1
abundance: few
j_gene: TRBJ2-3

CDR3aa: CASSVVPAGGSAQYF
v_gene: TRBV9
abundance: -
j_gene: TRBJ2-3

CDR3aa: CASSLGRENTEAFF
v_gene: TRBV5-4
abundance: -
j_gene: TRBJ1-1

CDR3aa: CASSLGDKNYEQYF
v_gene: TRBV13
abundance: few
j_gene: TRBJ2-7

CDR3aa: CASSSTMNTEAFF
v_gene: TRBV5-6
abundance: -
j_gene: TRBJ1-1